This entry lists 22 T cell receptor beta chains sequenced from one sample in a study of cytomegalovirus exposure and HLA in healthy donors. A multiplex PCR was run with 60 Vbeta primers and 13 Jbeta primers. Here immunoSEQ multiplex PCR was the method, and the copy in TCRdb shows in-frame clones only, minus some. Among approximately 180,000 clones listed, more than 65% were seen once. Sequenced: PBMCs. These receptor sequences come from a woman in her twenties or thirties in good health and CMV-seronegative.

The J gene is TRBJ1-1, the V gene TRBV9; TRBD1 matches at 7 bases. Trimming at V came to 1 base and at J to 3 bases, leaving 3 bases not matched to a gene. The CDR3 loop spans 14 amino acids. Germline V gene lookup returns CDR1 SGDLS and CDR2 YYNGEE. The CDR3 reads CASSVTDRDTEAFF. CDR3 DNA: TGTGCCAGCAGCGTAACTGACAGGGACACTGAAGCTTTCTTT.

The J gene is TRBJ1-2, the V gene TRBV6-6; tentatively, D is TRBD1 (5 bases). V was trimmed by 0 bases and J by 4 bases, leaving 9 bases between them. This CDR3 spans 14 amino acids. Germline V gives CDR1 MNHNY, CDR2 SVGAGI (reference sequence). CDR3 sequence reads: CASSYSGGVYGYTF. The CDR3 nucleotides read TGTGCCAGCAGTTACTCGGGAGGGGTCTATGGCTACACCTTC.

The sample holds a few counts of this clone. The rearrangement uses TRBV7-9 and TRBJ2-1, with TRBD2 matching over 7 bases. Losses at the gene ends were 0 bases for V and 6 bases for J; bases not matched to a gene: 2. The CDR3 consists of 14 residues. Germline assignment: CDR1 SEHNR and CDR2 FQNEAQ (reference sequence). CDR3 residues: CASSLAGGPNEQFF. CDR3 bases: TGTGCCAGCAGCTTAGCGGGAGGGCCCAATGAGCAGTTCTTC.

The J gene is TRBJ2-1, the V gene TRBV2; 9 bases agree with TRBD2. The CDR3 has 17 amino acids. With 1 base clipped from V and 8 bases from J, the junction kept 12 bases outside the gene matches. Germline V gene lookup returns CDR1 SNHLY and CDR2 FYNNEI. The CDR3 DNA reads TGTGCCAGCAGTGAAGGGCTCTGGCGGGGGGGCCTCGATGAGCAGTTCTTC. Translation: CASSEGLWRGGLDEQFF.

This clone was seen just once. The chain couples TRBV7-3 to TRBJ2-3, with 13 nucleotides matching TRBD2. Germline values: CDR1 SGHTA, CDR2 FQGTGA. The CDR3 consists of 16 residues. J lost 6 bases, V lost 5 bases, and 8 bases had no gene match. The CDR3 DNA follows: TGTGCCAGCAGCCGTACTAGCGGGGGGGCTAGTGATACGCAGTATTTT. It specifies CASSRTSGGASDTQYF.

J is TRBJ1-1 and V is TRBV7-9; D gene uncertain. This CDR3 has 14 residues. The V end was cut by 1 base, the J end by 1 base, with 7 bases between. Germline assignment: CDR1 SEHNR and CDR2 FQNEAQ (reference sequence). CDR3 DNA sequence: TGTGCCAGCAGCTTAGTTTTGGCGAACACTGAAGCTTTCTTT. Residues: CASSLVLANTEAFF.

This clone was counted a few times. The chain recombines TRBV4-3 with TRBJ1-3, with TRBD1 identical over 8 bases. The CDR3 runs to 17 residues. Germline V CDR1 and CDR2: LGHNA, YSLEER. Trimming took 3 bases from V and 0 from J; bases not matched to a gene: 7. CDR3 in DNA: TGCGCCAGCAGCCAGAATTACAGGGGGAGCTCTGGAAACACCATATATTTT. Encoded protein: CASSQNYRGSSGNTIYF.

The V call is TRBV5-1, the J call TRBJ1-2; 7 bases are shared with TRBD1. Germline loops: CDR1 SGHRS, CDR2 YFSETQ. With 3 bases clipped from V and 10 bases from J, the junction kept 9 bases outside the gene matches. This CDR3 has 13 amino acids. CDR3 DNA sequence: TGCGCCAGCAGCTCAAGACAGGGAGCCGACTACACCTTC. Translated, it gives CASSSRQGADYTF.

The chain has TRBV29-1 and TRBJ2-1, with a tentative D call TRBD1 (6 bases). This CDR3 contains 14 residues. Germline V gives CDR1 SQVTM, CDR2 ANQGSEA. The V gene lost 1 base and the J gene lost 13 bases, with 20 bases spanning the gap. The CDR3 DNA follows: TGCAGCGTTGAAGGCAACCGGGTGGGGGCGTTTCAGTTCTTC. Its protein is CSVEGNRVGAFQFF.

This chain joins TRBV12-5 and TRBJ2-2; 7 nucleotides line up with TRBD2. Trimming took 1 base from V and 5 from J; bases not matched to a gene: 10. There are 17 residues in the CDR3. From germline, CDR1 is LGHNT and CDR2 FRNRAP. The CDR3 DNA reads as TGTGCTAGTGGTTTGGGTCCCGGGGGGTGGGTAACCGGGGAGCTGTTTTTT. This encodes CASGLGPGGWVTGELFF.

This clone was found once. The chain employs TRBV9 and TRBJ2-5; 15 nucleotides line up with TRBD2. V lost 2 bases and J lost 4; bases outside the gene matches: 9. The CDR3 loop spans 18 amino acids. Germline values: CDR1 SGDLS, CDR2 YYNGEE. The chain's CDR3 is CASSVGTSGGLPGETQYF. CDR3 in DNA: TGTGCCAGCAGCGTCGGGACTAGCGGGGGGCTCCCCGGAGAGACCCAGTACTTC.

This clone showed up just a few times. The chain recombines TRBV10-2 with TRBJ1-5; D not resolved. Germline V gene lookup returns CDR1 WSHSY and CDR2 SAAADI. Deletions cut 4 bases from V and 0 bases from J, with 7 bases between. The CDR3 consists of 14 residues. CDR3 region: CASSVGSSNQPQHF. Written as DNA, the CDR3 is TGCGCCAGCAGTGTAGGGAGTAGCAATCAGCCCCAGCATTTT.

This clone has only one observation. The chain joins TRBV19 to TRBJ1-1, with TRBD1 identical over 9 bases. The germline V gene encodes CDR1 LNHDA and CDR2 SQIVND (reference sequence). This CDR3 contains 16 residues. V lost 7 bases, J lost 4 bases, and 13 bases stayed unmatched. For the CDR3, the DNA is TGTGCCAGTACCACAGGACAGGGGAGGGTGCGCACTGAAGCTTTCTTT. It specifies CASTTGQGRVRTEAFF.

Written as DNA, the CDR3 is TGTGCCAGCAGCCCGCGAGCGGGAGGGCCGAGGGAGCAGTACTTC. It is translated as CASSPRAGGPREQYF. The rearrangement links TRBV7-2 to TRBJ2-7; TRBD2 matches at 10 bases. V lost 5 bases, J lost 7 bases, and 11 bases stayed unmatched. The germline V gene has CDR1 SGHTA and CDR2 FQGNSA. The CDR3 is 15 amino acids.

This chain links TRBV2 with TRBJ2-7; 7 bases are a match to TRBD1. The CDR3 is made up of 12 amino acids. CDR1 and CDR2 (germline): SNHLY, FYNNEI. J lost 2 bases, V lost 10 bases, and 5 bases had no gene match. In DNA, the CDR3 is TGTGCCACACACAGGGGTACCTACGAGCAGTACTTC. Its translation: CATHRGTYEQYF. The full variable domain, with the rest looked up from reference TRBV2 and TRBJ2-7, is EPEVTQTPSHQVTQMGQEVILRCVPISNHLYFYWYRQILGQKVEFLVSFYNNEISEKSEIFDDQFSVERPDGSNFTLKIRSTKLEDSAMYFCATHRGTYEQYFGPGTRLTVT.

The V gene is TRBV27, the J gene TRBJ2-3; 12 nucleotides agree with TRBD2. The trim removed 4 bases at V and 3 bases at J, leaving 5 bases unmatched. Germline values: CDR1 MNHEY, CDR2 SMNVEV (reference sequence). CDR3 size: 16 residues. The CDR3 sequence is CASSYLAGGPTDTQYF. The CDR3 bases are TGTGCCAGCAGTTACCTAGCGGGAGGGCCGACAGATACGCAGTATTTT.

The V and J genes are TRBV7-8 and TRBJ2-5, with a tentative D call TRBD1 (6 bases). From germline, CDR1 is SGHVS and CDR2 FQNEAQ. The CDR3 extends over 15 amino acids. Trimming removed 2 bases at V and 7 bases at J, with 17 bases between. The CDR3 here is CASSLLERGMGTQYF. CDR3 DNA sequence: TGTGCCAGCAGCTTATTAGAAAGGGGGATGGGGACCCAGTACTTC. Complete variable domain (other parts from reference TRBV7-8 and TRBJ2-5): GAGVSQSPRYKVAKRGQDVALRCDPISGHVSLFWYQQALGQGPEFLTYFQNEAQLDKSGLPSDRFFAERPEGSVSTLKIQRTQQEDSAVYLCASSLLERGMGTQYFGPGTRLLVL.

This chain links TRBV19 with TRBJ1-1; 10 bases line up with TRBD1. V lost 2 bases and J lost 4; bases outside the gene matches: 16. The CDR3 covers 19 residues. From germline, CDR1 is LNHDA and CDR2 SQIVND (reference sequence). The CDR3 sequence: CASSISGTGEDDVPTEAFF. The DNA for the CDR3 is TGTGCCAGTAGTATATCCGGGACAGGGGAAGATGACGTGCCCACTGAAGCTTTCTTT.

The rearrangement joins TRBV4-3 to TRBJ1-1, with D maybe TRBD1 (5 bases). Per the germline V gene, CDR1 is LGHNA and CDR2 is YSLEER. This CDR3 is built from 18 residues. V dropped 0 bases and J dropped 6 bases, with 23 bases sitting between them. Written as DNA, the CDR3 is TGCGCCAGCAGCCAAGATCGAGACAGAGTTTCTTACACTCCTGAAGCTTTCTTT. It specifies CASSQDRDRVSYTPEAFF.

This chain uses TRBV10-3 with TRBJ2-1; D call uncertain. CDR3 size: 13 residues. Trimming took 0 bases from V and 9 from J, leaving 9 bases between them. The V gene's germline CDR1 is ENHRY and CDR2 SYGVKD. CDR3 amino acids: CAISESTGSEQFF. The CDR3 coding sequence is TGTGCCATCAGTGAGTCGACGGGTAGTGAGCAGTTCTTC.

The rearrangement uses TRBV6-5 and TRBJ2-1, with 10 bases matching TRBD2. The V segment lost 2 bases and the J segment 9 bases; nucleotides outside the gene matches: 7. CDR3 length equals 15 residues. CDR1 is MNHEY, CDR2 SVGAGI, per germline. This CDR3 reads CASSYLTSGNSEQFF. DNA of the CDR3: TGTGCCAGCAGTTACCTTACTAGCGGGAATAGTGAGCAGTTCTTC.

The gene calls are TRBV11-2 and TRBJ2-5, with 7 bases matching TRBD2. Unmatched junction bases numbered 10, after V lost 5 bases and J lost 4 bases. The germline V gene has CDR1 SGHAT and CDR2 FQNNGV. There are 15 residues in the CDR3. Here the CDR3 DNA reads TGTGCCAGCAGCCCAGGACCCACTAGCGCAGAGACCCAGTACTTC. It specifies CASSPGPTSAETQYF.